Sequencing of this T cell receptor beta chain was carried out in a study of blood T cell repertoires in COVID-19. Study background: Specimens from acute and convalescent COVID-19 originated in the United States, Italy and Spain. T cells, B-cell-depleted T cells, or PBMCs supplied cDNA or gDNA.

Profiling relied on immunoSEQ multiplex PCR, and the TCRdb table lists in-frame clones only, not all of them. This sample has roughly 100,000 clones, with about four fifths found just once. J gave up 6 bases and V 4 bases, and 7 bases lay outside the gene matches. This CDR3 has 16 residues. CDR1 and CDR2 from the germline V gene are MNHEY and SMNVEV (reference sequence). This rearrangement joins TRBV27 to TRBJ2-1, with 12 bases lining up with TRBD2. Material for sequencing was peripheral blood. This sequence originates from a man aged 55 to 70 with acute or convalescent COVID-19. CDR3 region: CASSSPSGRAINEQFF. CDR3 DNA sequence: TGTGCCAGCAGTTCCCCTAGCGGGAGGGCCATCAATGAGCAGTTCTTC.